This T cell receptor beta chain is from a study of T cells in Graves' hyperthyroidism and ophthalmopathy (dated 2019 in TCRdb). Study-level background: Peripheral blood samples were taken at initial diagnosis, before any treatment was given. To identify TCR V-J signatures that set the groups apart, the researchers used a discovery cohort of about a hundred patients, made up of 40 to 45 with Graves' ophthalmopathy and some 55 with stable Graves' hyperthyroidism. Prospective prediction of ophthalmopathy was tested in an independent validation cohort of about 19 hyperthyroidism patients and some 17 patients who later progressed to ophthalmopathy. The 100 or so discovery patients were divided at random into training and test sets in a 7:3 ratio. In six Graves' hyperthyroidism patients, the study also compared T-cell repertoires from thyroid tissue with T-cell repertoires from blood. Once sampling was done, hyperthyroidism patients were given methimazole at a starting dose of 30 mg daily, whereas ophthalmopathy patients were given high-dose intravenous methylprednisolone. The paper describes TCR Vbeta CDR3 sequencing of around 140 peripheral blood samples, made up of 40 to 45 ophthalmopathy patients, some 80 hyperthyroidism patients and roughly 17 progressor patients.

The hyperthyroidism patients were between 18 and 65 years old and newly diagnosed, with a disease duration of less than 2 months. Exclusion was applied to patients with uncontrolled infections, other autoimmune diseases, pregnancy or lactation. Diagnoses were established on the basis of clinical symptoms, serum thyroxine and TRAb, thyroid ultrasound, and orbital computed tomography. Blood from progressor patients was drawn when they were first diagnosed with hyperthyroidism, before any ophthalmopathy symptoms appeared. Ficoll-Paque density gradient centrifugation was used to isolate PBMCs from about 10 ml of fresh peripheral blood. Progressor patients were first diagnosed with Graves' hyperthyroidism and then developed ophthalmopathy during follow-up. Total RNA was extracted with Trizol reagent, and quality was checked on an Agilent 2100 Bioanalyzer. As to this clonotype: There is no known antigen for this receptor. This may be a read error: a much more frequent sequence differs by one nucleotide.

V and J are trimmed by 2 bases and 2 bases, and the gene matches miss 7 bases of the junction. CDR1 and CDR2 are drawn from the germline V gene: SQVTM, ANQGSEA. The CDR3 measures 15 amino acids from cysteine to phenylalanine. Here the CDR3 DNA is all that survives: 45 bases in frame from base 1. Study-wide findings and limitations: No statistical method was used to fix the sample size in advance, and group allocation was not hidden from the investigators. Ophthalmopathy was separated from stable hyperthyroidism by a 13 V-J signature model, with approximately 90% sensitivity and 81% to 83% specificity obtained in cross-validation and 80%/75% obtained in testing. During validation, the model predicted progression to ophthalmopathy a median of approximately 6.5 months ahead of onset, with around 71% sensitivity and less than 85% specificity. Most expanded thyroid clonotypes (frequency above 0.001) were also detected in blood, a finding suggesting that blood repertoires may reflect thyroid immune responses.

The TCR beta CDR3 regions were amplified from RNA transcripts. The first round of RT-PCR for the TCR CDR3 was performed with the HTBI primer set and the Qiagen OneStep RT-PCR kit. Libraries were constructed in a second round of multiplex PCR, after which size selection and purification were carried out. The libraries were sequenced on an Illumina HiSeq2000 using paired-end 100 bp reads. In the original analysis: Raw data were processed with SOAPnuke, discarding reads with adapters, uncalled bases, mean Phred below 15, or no exact constant-primer or identifier match. COPE v1.2.5 was used to merge the high-quality paired reads, and each unique nucleotide sequence was defined as a clonotype. MiTCR v1.1 was used to align clonotypes to the IMGT TRBV, TRBD and TRBJ reference segments. The analysis included only V-J combinations with a frequency above 0.0001, which together covered around 99% of the repertoires. The TCS score was defined as F50 (clonal expansion) divided by E x V (chaos), with BLOSUM62-based TCRdist calculated between CDR3 peptides within each V-J. Welch's t-statistics and random forest reduced around 510 V-J features to 13, which were used in a naive Bayes classifier (R e1071). TCRdb trimmed the raw reads at Q25, called clones with MiXCR and kept productive beta chains. Identical CDR3 protein sequences are pooled into one entry, listed with their most common genes and DNA. The V and J calls, along with clone size, are taken from TCRdb and not from the paper's own processing. This sample lists approximately 370,000 distinct CDR3 sequences; about a sixth were detected once. The ten largest make up roughly 35% of the sample.

This receptor was identified in a woman in her twenties or thirties with Graves' hyperthyroidism that later progressed to Graves' ophthalmopathy. Here the chain combines TRBV29-1 and TRBJ1-2, with TRBD1 matching 8 junction bases. Sequences were obtained from blood. The CDR3 is CSVEPGTGINYGYTF. The base sequence is TGCAGCGTTGAACCCGGGACAGGAATAAACTATGGCTACACCTTC.